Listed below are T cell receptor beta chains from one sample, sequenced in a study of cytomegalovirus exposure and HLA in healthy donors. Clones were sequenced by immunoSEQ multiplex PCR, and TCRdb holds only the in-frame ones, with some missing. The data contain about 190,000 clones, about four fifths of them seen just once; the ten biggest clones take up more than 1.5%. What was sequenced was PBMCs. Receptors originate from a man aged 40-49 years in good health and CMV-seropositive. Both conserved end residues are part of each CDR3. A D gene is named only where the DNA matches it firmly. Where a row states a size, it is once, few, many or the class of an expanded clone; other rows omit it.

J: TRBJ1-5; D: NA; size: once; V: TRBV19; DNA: TGTGCCAGTAGTCCACAGGACCTCCCCAATCAGCCCCAGCATTTT; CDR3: CASSPQDLPNQPQHF
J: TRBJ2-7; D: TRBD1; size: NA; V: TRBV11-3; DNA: TGTGCCAGCAGCTCCAGGGACAGTCCTTTCGAGCAGTACTTC; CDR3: CASSSRDSPFEQYF
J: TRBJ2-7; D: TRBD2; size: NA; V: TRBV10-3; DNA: TGTGCCATCAGGACTAGCGGGAGGAATTACTCCTACGAGCAGTACTTC; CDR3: CAIRTSGRNYSYEQYF
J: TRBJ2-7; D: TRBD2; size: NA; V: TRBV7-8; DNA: TGTGCCAGCAGCTTAGTATTAGGGCTAGCGGACTCCTACGAGCAGTACTTC; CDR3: CASSLVLGLADSYEQYF
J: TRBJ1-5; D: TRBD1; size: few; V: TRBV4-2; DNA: TGTGCCAGCAGCGCACAGGGAAGGGGGCTCAATCAGCCCCAGCATTTT; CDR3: CASSAQGRGLNQPQHF
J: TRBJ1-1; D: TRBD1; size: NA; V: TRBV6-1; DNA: TGTGCCAGCAGTGAACCGACAATGACCCAAGGGACAGTCTCGGCTTTCTTT; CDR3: CASSEPTMTQGTVSAFF
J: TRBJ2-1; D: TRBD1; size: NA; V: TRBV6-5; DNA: TGTGCCAGCAAGGGACAGGGAGATGAGCAGTTCTTC; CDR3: CASKGQGDEQFF
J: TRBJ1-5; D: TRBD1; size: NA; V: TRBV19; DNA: TGTGCCAGTAGTGGGGTAGGGGGCCAGATTTATACCGGCAATCAGCCCCAGCATTTT; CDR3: CASSGVGGQIYTGNQPQHF
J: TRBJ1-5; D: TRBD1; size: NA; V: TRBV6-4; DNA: TGTGCCAGCAGTGACGCAGGGGGAAGTCAGCCCCAGCATTTT; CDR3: CASSDAGGSQPQHF
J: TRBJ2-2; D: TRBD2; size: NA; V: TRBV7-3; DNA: TGTGCCAGCAGCTTAAGCGGACTAGCGGGAGCCGGGGAGCTGTTTTTT; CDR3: CASSLSGLAGAGELFF
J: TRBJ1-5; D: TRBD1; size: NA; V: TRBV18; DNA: TGTGCCAGCTCCGAGGACAGGGGGCCTTTTCAGCCCCAGCATTTT; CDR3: CASSEDRGPFQPQHF
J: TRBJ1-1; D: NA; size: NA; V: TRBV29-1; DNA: TGCAGCGTTGACGAGGGGAGGGCTTTCTTT; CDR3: CSVDEGRAFF
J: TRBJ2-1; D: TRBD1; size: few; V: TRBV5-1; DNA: TGCGCCAGCAGCTTTGGGGCAGGGGGAAAATACAATGAGCAGTTCTTC; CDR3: CASSFGAGGKYNEQFF
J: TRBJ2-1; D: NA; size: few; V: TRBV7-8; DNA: TGTGCCAGCAGCTTTCCCGGGGGTGAGCAGTTCTTC; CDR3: CASSFPGGEQFF
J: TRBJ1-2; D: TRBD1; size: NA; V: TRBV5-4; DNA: TGTGCCAGCAGCGCGGCAGGGGGTCGGGGCTACACCTTC; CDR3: CASSAAGGRGYTF
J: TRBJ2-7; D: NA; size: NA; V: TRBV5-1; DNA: TGCGCCAGCAGCCCGCGTGCAGCCCCAATTCGTGCGGGGACCTACGAGCAGTACTTC; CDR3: CASSPRAAPIRAGTYEQYF
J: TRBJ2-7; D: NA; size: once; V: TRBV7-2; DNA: TGTGCCAGCAGCCCATACAGTCGAGGGATCGGCTACGAGCAGTACTTC; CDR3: CASSPYSRGIGYEQYF
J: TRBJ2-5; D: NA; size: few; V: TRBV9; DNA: TGTGCCAGCAGCGCGGGACTCTTACAAGAGACCCAGTACTTC; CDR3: CASSAGLLQETQYF
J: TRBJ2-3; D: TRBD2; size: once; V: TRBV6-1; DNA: TGTGCCAGCAGTGGATATAGGGATAGCGGGAGGGCCCTATCAGATACGCAGTATTTT; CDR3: CASSGYRDSGRALSDTQYF
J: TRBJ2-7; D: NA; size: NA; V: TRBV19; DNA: TGTGCCAGTACCCCCGGGCCAGGGCCGGTGTACGAGCAGTACTTC; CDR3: CASTPGPGPVYEQYF